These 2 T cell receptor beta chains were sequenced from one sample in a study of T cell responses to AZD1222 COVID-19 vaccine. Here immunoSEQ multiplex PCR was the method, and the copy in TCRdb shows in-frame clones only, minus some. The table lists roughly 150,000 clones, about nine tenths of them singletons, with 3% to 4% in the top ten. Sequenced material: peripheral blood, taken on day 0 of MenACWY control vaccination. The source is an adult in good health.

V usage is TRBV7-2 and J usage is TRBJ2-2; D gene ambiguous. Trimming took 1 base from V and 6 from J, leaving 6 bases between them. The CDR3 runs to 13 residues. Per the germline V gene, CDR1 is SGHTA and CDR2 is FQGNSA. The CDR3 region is CASSLVGPGELFF. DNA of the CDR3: TGTGCCAGCAGCTTAGTCGGACCCGGGGAGCTGTTTTTT.

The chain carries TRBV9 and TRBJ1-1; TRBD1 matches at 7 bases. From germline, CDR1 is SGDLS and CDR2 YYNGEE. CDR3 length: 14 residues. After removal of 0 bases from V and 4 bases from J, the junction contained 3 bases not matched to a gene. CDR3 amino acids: CASSVEQGGTEAFF. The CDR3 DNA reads TGTGCCAGCAGCGTAGAGCAGGGGGGCACTGAAGCTTTCTTT.